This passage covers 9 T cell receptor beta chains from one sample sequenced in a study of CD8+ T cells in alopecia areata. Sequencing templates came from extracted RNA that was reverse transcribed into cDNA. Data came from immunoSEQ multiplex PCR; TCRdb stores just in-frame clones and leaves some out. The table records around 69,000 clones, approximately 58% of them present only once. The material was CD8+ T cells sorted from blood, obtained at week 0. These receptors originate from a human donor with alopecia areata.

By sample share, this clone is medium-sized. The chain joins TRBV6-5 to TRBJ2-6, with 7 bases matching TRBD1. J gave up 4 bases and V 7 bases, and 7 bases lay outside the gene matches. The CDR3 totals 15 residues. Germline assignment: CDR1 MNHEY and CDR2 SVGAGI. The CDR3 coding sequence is TGTGCCAGCAAAGGACAGGCCCCCGGGGCCAACGTCCTGACTTTC. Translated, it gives CASKGQAPGANVLTF.

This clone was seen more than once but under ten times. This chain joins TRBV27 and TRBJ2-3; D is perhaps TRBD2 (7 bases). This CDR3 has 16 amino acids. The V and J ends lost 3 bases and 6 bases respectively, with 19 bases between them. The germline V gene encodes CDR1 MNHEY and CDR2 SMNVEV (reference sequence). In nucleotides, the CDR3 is TGTGCCAGCAGTTTCGGGGGGCAAGCCACGGTGGATACGCAGTATTTT. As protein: CASSFGGQATVDTQYF.

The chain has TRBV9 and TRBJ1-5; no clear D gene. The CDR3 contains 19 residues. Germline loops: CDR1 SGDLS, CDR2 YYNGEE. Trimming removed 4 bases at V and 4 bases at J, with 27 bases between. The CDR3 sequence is CASSPLDGPTSWGNQPQHF. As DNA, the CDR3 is TGTGCCAGCAGCCCGCTCGACGGTCCCACCTCTTGGGGAAATCAGCCCCAGCATTTT.

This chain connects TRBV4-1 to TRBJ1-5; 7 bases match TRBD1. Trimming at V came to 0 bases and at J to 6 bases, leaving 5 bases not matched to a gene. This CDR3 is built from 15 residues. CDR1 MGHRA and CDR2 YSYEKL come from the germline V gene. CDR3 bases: TGCGCCAGCAGCCAAGAGACAGGGATCGGTCAGCCCCAGCATTTT. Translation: CASSQETGIGQPQHF.

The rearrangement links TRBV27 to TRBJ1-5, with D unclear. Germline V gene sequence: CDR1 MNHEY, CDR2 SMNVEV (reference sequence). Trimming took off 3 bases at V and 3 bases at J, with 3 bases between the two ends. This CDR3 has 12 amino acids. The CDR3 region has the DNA TGTGCCAGCAGTTTTCTCAATCAGCCCCAGCATTTT. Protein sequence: CASSFLNQPQHF.

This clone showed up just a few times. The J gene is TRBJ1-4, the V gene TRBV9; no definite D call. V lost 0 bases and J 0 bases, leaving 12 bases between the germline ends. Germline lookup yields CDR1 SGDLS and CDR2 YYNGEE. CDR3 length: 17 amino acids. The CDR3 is CASSVGDTLATNEKLFF. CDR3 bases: TGTGCCAGCAGCGTAGGAGACACCCTTGCAACTAATGAAAAACTGTTTTTT.

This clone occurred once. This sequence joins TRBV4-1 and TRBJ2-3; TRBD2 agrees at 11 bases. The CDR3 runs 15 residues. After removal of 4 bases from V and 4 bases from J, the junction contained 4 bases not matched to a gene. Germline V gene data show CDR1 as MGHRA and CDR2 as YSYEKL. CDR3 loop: CASSPASGGPDTQYF. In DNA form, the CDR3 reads TGCGCCAGCAGCCCGGCTAGCGGGGGGCCAGATACGCAGTATTTT.

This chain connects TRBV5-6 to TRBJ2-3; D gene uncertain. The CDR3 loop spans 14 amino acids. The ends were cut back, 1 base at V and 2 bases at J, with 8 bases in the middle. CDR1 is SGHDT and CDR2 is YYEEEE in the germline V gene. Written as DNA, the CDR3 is TGTGCCAGCAGCTTGTCGGCCATCACAGATACGCAGTATTTT. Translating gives CASSLSAITDTQYF.

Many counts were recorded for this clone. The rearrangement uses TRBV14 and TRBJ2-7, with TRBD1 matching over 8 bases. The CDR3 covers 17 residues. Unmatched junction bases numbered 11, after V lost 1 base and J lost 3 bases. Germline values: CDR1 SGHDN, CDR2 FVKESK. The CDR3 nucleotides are TGTGCCAGCAGCCAAGTCAGTCAAGGACAGGGAAGCTACGAGCAGTACTTC. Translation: CASSQVSQGQGSYEQYF.